This T cell receptor beta chain derives from a study of CD4 T cells in relation to SARS-CoV-2 and coronaviruses. The ends were cut back, 3 bases at V and 0 bases at J, with 14 bases in the middle. CDR1 is LNHDA, CDR2 SQIVND, per germline (reference sequence). This CDR3 has 16 amino acids. Assay: immunoSEQ multiplex PCR; the TCRdb copy retains only in-frame clones and omits some. The table has some 23,000 clones, about 81% seen once. In regard to this clone: Its antigen is currently unknown.

CD4+ T cells from unexposed donors were obtained before the COVID-19 pandemic (2011-2018). The cells were cultured for around ten days before CD4+ T cells were isolated. Cells permitting, SARS-CoV-2 S/N and four cold-coronavirus spikes were tested on unexposed-donor CD4+ T cells. The V call is TRBV19, the J call TRBJ1-1; no definite D call. This clonotype was sampled from a human donor in good health. Sequenced sample: CD4+ T cells from PBMCs, cultured in vitro. The DNA for the CDR3 is TGTGCCAGTAGTATTTCTGCCGCATCCATGAACACTGAAGCTTTCTTT. It encodes CASSISAASMNTEAFF. Filled out from reference TRBV19 and TRBJ1-1, the complete variable domain reads DGGITQSPKYLFRKEGQNVTLSCEQNLNHDAMYWYRQDPGQGLRLIYYSQIVNDFQKGDIAEGYSVSREKKESFPLTVTSAQKNPTAFYLCASSISAASMNTEAFFGQGTRLTVV.